What follows is one T cell receptor beta chain and its context. Mismatch with germline at one junction end may stem from a read error. This entry comes from a study of CD8 T cells in ankylosing spondylitis. The CDR3 has 18 amino acids. TCRdb passed the 5' RACE reads through MiXCR, listing each CDR3 protein once. The sample holds just over 350,000 distinct CDR3 sequences; 20% to 25% are singletons and the top ten take around 13%. What was sequenced was blood, either unsorted or a sorted T cell fraction (not recorded which). The V call is TRBV12-3 or TRBV12-4, the J call TRBJ2-1; 8 positions agree with TRBD1. This receptor was taken from a male donor with ankylosing spondylitis or in good health (not recorded which). This CDR3 is CAISLGGQALGSYNEQFF. The CDR3 DNA follows: TGTGCCATCAGTTTAGGGGGACAGGCCCTAGGTTCCTACAATGAGCAGTTCTTC.